This T cell receptor (beta chain) was obtained from a study of spatial heterogeneity in lung cancer. TCRdb used MiXCR to reprocess the 5' RACE reads, holding one entry per CDR3 protein. The sample lists approximately 20,000 distinct CDR3 sequences, less than 9.5% occurring once. This clonotype occurred many times. Time point denoted: blood at routine non-recurrence follow-up after resection. V lost 5 bases and J 6 bases, leaving 6 bases between the germline ends. The CDR3 extends over 10 amino acids. CDR1 and CDR2 (germline): DFQATT, SNEGSKA (reference sequence). The material sequenced was PBMCs, taken at follow-up. The chain has TRBV20-1 and TRBJ2-3, with D uncertain. The source of this sequence is a male donor with early-stage non-small cell lung cancer. CDR3 residues: CSAADDTQYF. CDR3 DNA: TGCAGTGCTGCTGACGATACGCAGTATTTT.